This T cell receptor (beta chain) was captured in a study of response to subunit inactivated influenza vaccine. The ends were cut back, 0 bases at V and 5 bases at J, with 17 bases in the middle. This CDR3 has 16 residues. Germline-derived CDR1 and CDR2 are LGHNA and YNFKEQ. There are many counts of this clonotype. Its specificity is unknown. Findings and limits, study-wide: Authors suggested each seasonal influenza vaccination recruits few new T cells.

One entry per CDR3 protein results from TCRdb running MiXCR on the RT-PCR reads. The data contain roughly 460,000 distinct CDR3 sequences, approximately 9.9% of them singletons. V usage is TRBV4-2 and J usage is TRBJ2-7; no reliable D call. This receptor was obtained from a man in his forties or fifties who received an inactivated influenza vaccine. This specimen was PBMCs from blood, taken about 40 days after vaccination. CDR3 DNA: TGTGCCAGCAGCCAAGATCTTGGTGGCGGACGCAACGAGCAGTACTTC. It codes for CASSQDLGGGRNEQYF.